What follows is one T cell receptor beta chain and its context. The antigen is undetermined. The CDR3 sequence is 14 residues long. Germline CDR1 is SGHDT and CDR2 is YYEEEE. Trimming cost V 4 bases and J 10 bases, with 17 bases left between them. This record comes from a study of CD8 T cells in ankylosing spondylitis. Whole-study results and caveats: From matched ankylosing spondylitis synovial fluid, disease-linked clones were reportedly recovered at significantly enriched levels. A CD8+ phenotype characterized the disease-linked clones, which were relatively rare in peripheral blood.

TCRdb fed the 5' RACE reads into MiXCR, producing one record per CDR3 protein. The table includes just under 95,000 distinct CDR3 sequences, approximately 9% detected once. The clonotype comes from a male donor with ankylosing spondylitis or in good health (not recorded which). Sequenced sample: blood, either unsorted or a sorted T cell fraction (not recorded which). The rearrangement joins TRBV5-6 to TRBJ2-2; D perhaps matches TRBD2 (5 bases). The DNA of the CDR3 is TGTGCCAGCAGCGACGTAGCGAGGGCCGCGGAGCTGTTTTTT. Translating gives CASSDVARAAELFF. Together with reference TRBV5-6 and TRBJ2-2, the CDR3 gives the full variable domain: DAGVTQSPTHLIKTRGQQVTLRCSPKSGHDTVSWYQQALGQGPQFIFQYYEEEERQRGNFPDRFSGHQFPNYSSELNVNALLLGDSALYLCASSDVARAAELFFGEGSRLTVL.